This T cell receptor beta chain comes out of a study of CD8 T cells in Susac syndrome. The RNA, about 0.45 to 1 ug, was put through reverse transcription using random hexamers. TCRdb reanalysed the immunoSEQ multiplex PCR reads using MiXCR and keeps one entry per CDR3 protein. The sample has over 70,000 distinct CDR3 sequences, about 96% seen once. The V gene lost 0 bases and the J gene lost 4 bases, with 5 bases spanning the gap. Germline V gives CDR1 SGHKS, CDR2 YYEKEE (reference sequence). The CDR3 covers 12 residues. Sequencing used CD8+ T cells from PBMCs. The chain joins TRBV5-5 to TRBJ2-7; D is undetermined. The sequence derives from a human donor with Susac syndrome. The CDR3 coding sequence is TGTGCCAGCAGCTTGGTAGGTTACGAGCAGTACTTC. It yields the protein CASSLVGYEQYF.